The T cell receptor beta chain under discussion was sequenced for a study of cytomegalovirus exposure and HLA in healthy donors. General observations from the study: In vitro checks showed that a few CMV-associated chains really do target CMV antigens. High sensitivity and specificity were reportedly achieved when the classifier diagnosed cytomegalovirus status. Later work found that TCR association rates differed between HLA loci; DRB1 had the most and HLA-C the fewest.

Details on this clone: Its antigen is unknown.

PCR employed 60 Vbeta and 13 Jbeta primers. Original methodology: Some 11 million of the roughly 80 million unique TCR beta chains counted in a later analysis were shared. Data came from immunoSEQ multiplex PCR; TCRdb stores just in-frame clones and leaves some out. The V and J calls and clone size are taken from that table; D and trimming were inferred from the DNA. The sample includes roughly 100,000 clones, approximately 80% of them seen just once. Losses at the gene ends were 5 bases for V and 1 base for J; bases not matched to a gene: 7. CDR1 SEHNR and CDR2 FQNEAQ come from the germline V gene (reference sequence). The CDR3 consists of 16 residues.

The chain uses TRBV7-9 and TRBJ2-2; 7 bases are a match to TRBD2. The sample consisted of PBMCs. The TCR was taken from a male donor in good health and CMV-seronegative. CDR3 nucleotide sequence: TGTGCCAGCAGCGCAGGGCGCGGGAGGAACACCGGGGAGCTGTTTTTT. Its translation is CASSAGRGRNTGELFF.